The following is a T cell receptor (beta chain) sequence with its context. The TCR beta cDNA libraries contained unique molecular identifiers. TCRdb redid the calling of the PCR reads with MiXCR, one entry per CDR3 protein. This table holds 750,000 to 950,000 distinct CDR3 sequences, roughly half found once. These data originate in a study of post-analysis software for immune sequencing data. Sequenced: blood. This receptor was obtained from a girl aged 5-17 years with multiple sclerosis.

As DNA, the CDR3 is TGCAGCGTAGACTCAGGGGCAGGACTTTACGATGAGCAGTTCTTC. Translating gives CSVDSGAGLYDEQFF. The chain couples TRBV29-1 to TRBJ2-1, with D perhaps TRBD1 (6 bases). The CDR3 sequence is 15 residues long. Germline CDR1 reads SQVTM; CDR2 reads ANQGSEA. The germline V and J ends were trimmed by 6 bases and 8 bases, with 23 bases remaining between them.